Listed below are T cell receptor beta chains from one sample, sequenced in a study of Ad26.COV2.S vaccination and SARS-CoV-2 variants. Data came from immunoSEQ multiplex PCR; TCRdb stores just in-frame clones and leaves some out. The profile shows more than 150,000 clones, 87% of them singletons. The material sequenced was peripheral blood, taken after recovery from COVID-19. The receptors derive from a human donor who had recovered from COVID-19. The CDR3 runs from the conserved cysteine through the conserved F or W. A D gene is named only where the DNA matches it firmly. Some rows have no size entry. The others give once, few or many, or a class for an expanded clone.

TRBV6-5	TRBJ2-1	.	TRBD2	CASSLTSVNEQFF	TGTGCCAGCAGCTTGACTAGCGTAAATGAGCAGTTCTTC
TRBV5-1	TRBJ2-3	.	.	CASSLEGGSGTDTQYF	TGCGCCAGCAGCTTGGAAGGGGGGTCGGGCACAGATACGCAGTATTTT
TRBV7-9	TRBJ1-2	.	TRBD1	CASSPGTGKDGYTF	TGTGCCAGCAGCCCAGGGACAGGTAAAGATGGCTACACCTTC
TRBV12-3/TRBV12-4	TRBJ1-5	.	.	CASSLFSNQPQHF	TGTGCCAGCAGTTTATTTAGCAATCAGCCCCAGCATTTT
TRBV18	TRBJ1-1	.	.	CASSRKTLNTEAFF	TGTGCCAGCTCCCGGAAGACCTTGAACACTGAAGCTTTCTTT
TRBV7-9	TRBJ2-5	.	.	CASSLDQPQETQYF	TGTGCCAGCAGCTTAGACCAGCCCCAAGAGACCCAGTACTTC
TRBV28	TRBJ1-2	few	.	CASSSSDTYGYTF	TGTGCCAGCAGTTCCTCAGACACTTATGGCTACACCTTC
TRBV2	TRBJ2-3	.	.	CAIYRDLTDTQYF	TGTGCCATTTACAGGGACCTCACAGATACGCAGTATTTT
TRBV6-1	TRBJ2-5	few	TRBD2	CASSERTSGGLEETQYF	TGTGCCAGCAGTGAACGGACTAGCGGGGGGCTAGAAGAGACCCAGTACTTC
TRBV4-1	TRBJ1-6	.	.	CASSPHRGADNSPLHF	TGCGCCAGCAGCCCACACAGAGGGGCAGATAATTCACCCCTCCACTTT
TRBV10-1	TRBJ1-5	.	.	CASSVGWNQPQHF	TGCGCCAGCAGTGTCGGATGGAATCAGCCCCAGCATTTT
TRBV7-9	TRBJ2-1	.	.	CASSLVKRFENEQFF	TGTGCCAGCAGCTTAGTAAAACGGTTTGAGAATGAGCAGTTCTTC